The 30 T cell receptor beta chains below were found in one sample sequenced in a study of control samples from healthy donors and cancer patients. TCRdb keeps only in-frame clones here, not all; method: immunoSEQ multiplex PCR. This table holds about 73,000 clones, 89% found once. Input material: PBMCs. The source of these receptors is a man in his 60s with lung cancer.

The chain recombines TRBV25-1 with TRBJ1-2; D is uncertain. Germline lookup yields CDR1 MGHDK and CDR2 SYGVNS. The CDR3 sequence is 12 residues long. V was clipped by 8 bases and J by 4 bases, with 11 bases between them. The CDR3 nucleotides are TGTGCCAGCTCCCAGGCCCTCTATGGCTACACCTTC. Translation gives CASSQALYGYTF.

V usage is TRBV7-3 and J usage is TRBJ1-2; unclear D gene. V was cut by 4 bases and J by 6 bases, with 15 bases left in between. Germline V gene lookup returns CDR1 SGHTA and CDR2 FQGTGA. The CDR3 sequence is 14 residues long. As DNA, the CDR3 is TGTGCCAGCAGCTCCTTGGATTCGGGGAATGGCTACACCTTC. Its protein product is CASSSLDSGNGYTF.

The rearrangement links TRBV28 to TRBJ1-1, with 7 positions matching TRBD1. V shed 4 bases, J shed 2 bases, and the junction held 7 bases outside the gene matches. The CDR3 covers 15 residues. The germline gives CDR1 MDHEN, CDR2 SYDVKM. CDR3 sequence (DNA): TGTGCCAGCAGTTCCTGGACAGGTAGTAACACTGAAGCTTTCTTT. Protein product: CASSSWTGSNTEAFF.

The chain recombines TRBV29-1 with TRBJ1-2; D remains ambiguous. V lost 4 bases to trimming and J lost 1 base, with 7 bases between them. Looked up from germline, CDR1 is SQVTM and CDR2 is ANQGSEA. The CDR3 covers 12 residues. CDR3 coding DNA: TGCAGCGTTGTTTCCATTAACTATGGCTACACCTTC. It yields the protein CSVVSINYGYTF.

CDR3 in DNA: TGTGCCAGCAGGGAGGAGGGGGCGAGCACTGAAGCTTTCTTT. Residues: CASREEGASTEAFF. This chain joins TRBV6-5 and TRBJ1-1, with TRBD1 matching over 7 bases. Trimming at V came to 6 bases and at J to 4 bases, leaving 8 bases not matched to a gene. CDR1 and CDR2 (germline): MNHEY, SVGAGI. This CDR3 has 14 amino acids.

This clone was detected once. The chain joins TRBV7-6 to TRBJ2-1, with TRBD1 matching over 9 bases. The J segment lost 13 bases and the V segment lost 0 bases, leaving 16 bases of the junction unmatched. The CDR3 length is 17 residues. Looked up from germline, CDR1 is SGHVS and CDR2 is FNYEAQ. The CDR3 spells CASSLAPAGTGNEGQFF. The CDR3 nucleotides read TGTGCCAGCAGCTTAGCACCAGCCGGGACAGGGAACGAGGGCCAGTTCTTC.

A single count supports this clone. CDR3 sequence (DNA): TGTGCCTGGAGTGTAGGGGGGAAAGAGACCCAGTACTTC. Encoded protein: CAWSVGGKETQYF. The genes are TRBV30 and TRBJ2-5; D is perhaps TRBD1 or TRBD2 (6 bases each). Germline assignment: CDR1 GTSNPN and CDR2 SVGIG (reference sequence). This CDR3 has 13 amino acids. Trimming stripped 0 bases from V and 3 bases from J, with 8 bases between.

The CDR3 loop reads CASSPRTGPYNEQFF. The CDR3 DNA follows: TGTGCCAGCAGCCCAAGGACAGGGCCCTACAATGAGCAGTTCTTC. The rearrangement links TRBV16 to TRBJ2-1, with 8 bases matching TRBD1. The length of the CDR3 is 15 residues. V lost 4 bases to trimming and J lost 2 bases; unmatched junction nucleotides: 4. In germline, CDR1 is KGHSY, CDR2 FQNENV.

This chain joins TRBV29-1 and TRBJ2-3, with D possibly being TRBD1 (5 bases). V was trimmed by 6 bases and J by 4 bases, leaving 11 bases between them. The CDR3 length is 12 residues. In germline, CDR1 is SQVTM, CDR2 ANQGSEA. The DNA of the CDR3 is TGCAGCGTCGACAGACCATCAGATACGCAGTATTTT. The encoded protein is CSVDRPSDTQYF.

This sequence joins TRBV18 and TRBJ1-6; D is undetermined. Between the trimmed V and J ends, which lost 2 bases and 10 bases, there was a span of 12 bases. Germline V CDR1 and CDR2: KGHSH, LQKENI. The CDR3 loop spans 14 amino acids. CDR3 region: CASSPVQEGSPLHF. For the CDR3, the DNA is TGTGCCAGCTCACCAGTTCAAGAGGGATCACCCCTCCACTTT.

This chain joins TRBV6-1 and TRBJ1-5, with 9 bases matching TRBD1. The V and J ends lost 2 bases and 10 bases, in that order; junction bases with no gene match: 6. The CDR3 covers 14 residues. Germline CDR1 MNHNS, CDR2 SASEGT. CDR3 DNA sequence: TGTGCCAGCAGTGAAAGACAGGGGGGCACCCCCCAGCATTTT. Translated, it gives CASSERQGGTPQHF.

CDR3 amino acids: CASSLASSRGYGYTF. In DNA form, the CDR3 reads TGTGCCAGCAGTTTAGCGTCCTCTCGGGGCTATGGCTACACCTTC. The chain joins TRBV28 to TRBJ1-2; D is unresolved. Germline CDR1 MDHEN, CDR2 SYDVKM. Trimming shortened V by 2 bases and J by 4 bases, and 14 bases separated the two germline ends. The CDR3 spans 15 residues.

This sequence joins TRBV6-1 and TRBJ2-5; D possibly corresponds to TRBD2 (6 bases). Trimming shortened V by 3 bases and J by 1 base, and 12 bases separated the two germline ends. The CDR3 has 15 residues. Germline assignment: CDR1 MNHNS and CDR2 SASEGT. In DNA form, the CDR3 reads TGTGCCAGCAGTGAGGTTCGCGGGACCCAAGAGACCCAGTACTTC. Translating it yields CASSEVRGTQETQYF.

The chain employs TRBV5-4 and TRBJ1-2; 7 nucleotides agree with TRBD1. This CDR3 spans 12 amino acids. Germline CDR1 SGHNT, CDR2 YYREEE (reference sequence). Trimming took 2 bases from V and 6 from J; bases not matched to a gene: 1. The chain's CDR3 is CASSLGQDGYTF. CDR3 in DNA: TGTGCCAGCAGCTTAGGACAGGATGGCTACACCTTC.

The chain has TRBV18 and TRBJ1-1, with D possibly being TRBD1 (5 bases). Looked up from germline, CDR1 is KGHSH and CDR2 is LQKENI. The CDR3 extends over 15 amino acids. V lost 10 bases, J lost 8 bases, and 26 bases lay in between. As DNA, the CDR3 is TGTGCCACCTCCAGATCAGGGTTCGGGGGGACCGAAGCTTTCTTT. Residues: CATSRSGFGGTEAFF.

This sequence joins TRBV3-1 (or the pseudogene TRBV3-2) and TRBJ1-2, with D perhaps matching TRBD1 (6 bases). The germline CDR1 and CDR2 sequences are LGHDT and YNNKEL (reference sequence). The V end lost 3 bases, the J end lost 7 bases, and 18 bases lay between the germline ends. This CDR3 has 15 residues. In DNA form, the CDR3 reads TGTGCCAGCAGCCATCTTCGGGCGGGGGGCGGTGGCTACACCTTC. Its translation: CASSHLRAGGGGYTF.

V is TRBV30 and J is TRBJ2-5, with D perhaps TRBD2 (6 bases). Germline values: CDR1 GTSNPN, CDR2 SVGIG (reference sequence). V was cut by 2 bases and J by 1 base, with 11 bases left in between. The CDR3 loop spans 14 amino acids. The CDR3 nucleotides are TGTGCCTGGAGTTTCGGGACTCTCCAAGAGACCCAGTACTTC. Its protein is CAWSFGTLQETQYF.

As DNA, the CDR3 is TGTGCCAGCAGTGAAAGGGGACAGGGAGGCACTGAAGCTTTCTTT. Protein: CASSERGQGGTEAFF. This rearrangement joins TRBV25-1 to TRBJ1-1, with 9 positions matching TRBD1. Germline-derived CDR1 and CDR2 are MGHDK and SYGVNS. This CDR3 is 15 amino acids long. After removal of 2 bases from V and 4 bases from J, the junction contained 5 bases not matched to a gene.

The chain has TRBV7-9 and TRBJ2-7, with D unclear. The CDR3 contains 14 residues. V shed 0 bases and J shed 2 bases, with 8 bases lying between them. Germline CDR1 is SEHNR and CDR2 is FQNEAQ (reference sequence). DNA for the CDR3: TGTGCCAGCAGCTTAGCCCCGACACCCTACGAGCAGTACTTC. It yields the protein CASSLAPTPYEQYF.

The chain joins TRBV6-2 or TRBV6-3 to TRBJ2-7; 10 bases match TRBD1. The CDR3 is 14 residues long. The germline V gene has CDR1 MNHEY and CDR2 SVGEGT. With 2 bases clipped from V and 6 bases from J, the junction kept 4 bases outside the gene matches. CDR3 nucleotide sequence: TGTGCCAGCAGTTACCCCGACAGGGGGCGCGAGCAGTACGTC. Amino acids: CASSYPDRGREQYV.

V usage is TRBV30 and J usage is TRBJ1-5; TRBD1 matches at 9 bases. The CDR3 has 18 residues. Losses at the gene ends were 3 bases for V and 0 bases for J; bases not matched to a gene: 12. CDR1 GTSNPN and CDR2 SVGIG come from the germline V gene (reference sequence). CDR3 protein: CAWSPRTGVPYSNQPQHF. CDR3 DNA sequence: TGTGCCTGGAGCCCGCGGACAGGGGTTCCTTATAGCAATCAGCCCCAGCATTTT.

V gene TRBV4-1 combines with J gene TRBJ1-1; unclear D gene. Looked up from germline, CDR1 is MGHRA and CDR2 is YSYEKL. V gave up 4 bases and J gave up 3 bases, with 6 bases separating them. The CDR3 loop spans 12 amino acids. The CDR3 DNA sequence: TGCGCCAGCAGCCCACGGGACACTGAAGCTTTCTTT. This sequence encodes CASSPRDTEAFF.

V usage is TRBV19 and J usage is TRBJ2-1; 7 nucleotides match TRBD1. V shed 2 bases, J shed 5 bases, and the junction held 3 bases outside the gene matches. The germline V gene encodes CDR1 LNHDA and CDR2 SQIVND (reference sequence). This CDR3 has 14 residues. CDR3 in DNA: TGTGCCAGTAGTATAAGGGGGCAGGACAATGAGCAGTTCTTC. Translated: CASSIRGQDNEQFF.

V usage is TRBV6-5 and J usage is TRBJ1-5, with D possibly matching TRBD1 (6 bases). Germline loops: CDR1 MNHEY, CDR2 SVGAGI. CDR3 length: 14 amino acids. V was clipped by 7 bases and J by 5 bases, with 15 bases between them. The CDR3 DNA sequence: TGTGCCAGCAACCTACAGGGAGGAGATCAGCCCCAGCATTTT. Protein product: CASNLQGGDQPQHF.

The V gene is TRBV6-5, the J gene TRBJ1-2; a weak D match, TRBD1 (6 bases). Trimming pared 3 bases from V and 6 bases from J, leaving 11 bases between. The CDR3 covers 13 residues. The germline V gene encodes CDR1 MNHEY and CDR2 SVGAGI. This CDR3 is CASSYWQGNGYTF. The CDR3 coding sequence is TGTGCCAGCAGTTATTGGCAGGGGAATGGCTACACCTTC.

This rearrangement joins TRBV3-1 (or the pseudogene TRBV3-2) to TRBJ2-7; no reliable D call. Per the germline V gene, CDR1 is LGHDT and CDR2 is YNNKEL (reference sequence). The CDR3 sequence is 11 residues long. Between the trimmed V and J ends, which lost 4 bases and 4 bases, there was a span of 5 bases. CDR3 in amino acids: CASSPGYEQYF. The CDR3 DNA reads as TGTGCCAGCAGCCCCGGGTACGAGCAGTACTTC.

This rearrangement joins TRBV19 to TRBJ1-6; 9 bases are a match to TRBD1. The junction had 21 bases not matched to a gene; V was cut back by 8 bases and J by 10 bases. CDR1 LNHDA and CDR2 SQIVND come from the germline V gene (reference sequence). The CDR3 is made up of 18 amino acids. The CDR3 bases are TGTGCCAGTCAGAGGTTTTCGCCGGGACAGGGCGTAGGGTCACCCCTCCACTTT. It specifies CASQRFSPGQGVGSPLHF.

V and J are TRBV3-1 (or the pseudogene TRBV3-2) and TRBJ2-5, with D perhaps matching TRBD2 (7 bases). The CDR3 is 16 residues long. Germline values: CDR1 LGHDT, CDR2 YNNKEL (reference sequence). Between the trimmed V and J ends, which lost 0 bases and 6 bases, there was a span of 17 bases. CDR3 bases: TGTGCCAGCAGCCAAGACCTGGGGGGGCTCAGAAAGACCCAGTACTTC. Protein: CASSQDLGGLRKTQYF.

The chain employs TRBV7-2 and TRBJ2-2; 10 nucleotides align to TRBD2. Trimming took 6 bases from V and 6 from J; bases not matched to a gene: 7. Per the germline V gene, CDR1 is SGHTA and CDR2 is FQGNSA. This CDR3 comprises 15 residues. CDR3 DNA: TGTGCCAGCAGTGCGCTAGCGGGGGCGGCCGGGGAGCTGTTTTTT. Translated, it gives CASSALAGAAGELFF.

This chain connects TRBV10-3 to TRBJ2-7, with D maybe TRBD1 (7 bases). Trimming removed 2 bases at V and 1 base at J, with 15 bases between. The length of the CDR3 is 16 residues. Germline CDR1 and CDR2: ENHRY and SYGVKD. In DNA form, the CDR3 reads TGTGCCATCAGTGAGGGCCCCGCAGGGGGGTCCTACGAGCAGTACGTC. Its translation: CAISEGPAGGSYEQYV.